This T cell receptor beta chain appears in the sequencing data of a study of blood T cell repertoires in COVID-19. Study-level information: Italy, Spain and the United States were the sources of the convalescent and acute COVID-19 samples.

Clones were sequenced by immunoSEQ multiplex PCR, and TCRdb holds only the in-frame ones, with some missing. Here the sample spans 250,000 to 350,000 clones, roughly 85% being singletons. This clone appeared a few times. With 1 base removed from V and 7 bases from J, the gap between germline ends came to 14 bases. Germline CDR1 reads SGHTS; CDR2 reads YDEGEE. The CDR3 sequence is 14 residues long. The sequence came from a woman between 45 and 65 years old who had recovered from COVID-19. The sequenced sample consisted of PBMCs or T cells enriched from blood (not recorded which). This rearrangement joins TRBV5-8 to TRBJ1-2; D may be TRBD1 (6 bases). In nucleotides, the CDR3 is TGTGCCAGCAGCTTGTTACAGGGAGGGAGTGGCTACACCTTC. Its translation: CASSLLQGGSGYTF. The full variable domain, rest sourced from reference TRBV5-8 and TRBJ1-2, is EAGVTQSPTHLIKTRGQQATLRCSPISGHTSVYWYQQALGLGLQFLLWYDEGEERNRGNFPPRFSGRQFPNYSSELNVNALELEDSALYLCASSLLQGGSGYTFGSGTRLTVV.